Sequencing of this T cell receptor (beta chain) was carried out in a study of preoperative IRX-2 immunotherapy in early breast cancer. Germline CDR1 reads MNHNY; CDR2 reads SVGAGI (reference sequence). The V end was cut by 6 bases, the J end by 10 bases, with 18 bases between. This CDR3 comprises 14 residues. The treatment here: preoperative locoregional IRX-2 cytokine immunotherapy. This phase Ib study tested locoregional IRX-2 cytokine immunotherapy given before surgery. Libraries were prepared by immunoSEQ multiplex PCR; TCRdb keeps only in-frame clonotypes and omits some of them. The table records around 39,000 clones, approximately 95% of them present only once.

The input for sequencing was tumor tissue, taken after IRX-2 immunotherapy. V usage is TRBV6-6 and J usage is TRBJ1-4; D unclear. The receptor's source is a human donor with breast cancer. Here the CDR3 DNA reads TGTGCCAGCAGCCGGGGAAGGGAGATTGGAAAACTGTTTTTT. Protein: CASSRGREIGKLFF.